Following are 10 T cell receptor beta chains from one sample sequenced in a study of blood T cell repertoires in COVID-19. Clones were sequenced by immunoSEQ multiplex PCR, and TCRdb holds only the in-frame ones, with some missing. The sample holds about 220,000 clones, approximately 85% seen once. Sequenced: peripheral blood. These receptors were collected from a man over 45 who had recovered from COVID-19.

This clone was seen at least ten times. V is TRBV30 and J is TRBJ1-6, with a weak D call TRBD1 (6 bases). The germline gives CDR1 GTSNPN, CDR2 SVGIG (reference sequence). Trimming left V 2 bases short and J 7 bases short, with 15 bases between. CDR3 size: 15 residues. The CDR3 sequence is CAWSITGQENSPLHF. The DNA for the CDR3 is TGTGCCTGGAGTATTACGGGACAAGAAAATTCACCCCTCCACTTT.

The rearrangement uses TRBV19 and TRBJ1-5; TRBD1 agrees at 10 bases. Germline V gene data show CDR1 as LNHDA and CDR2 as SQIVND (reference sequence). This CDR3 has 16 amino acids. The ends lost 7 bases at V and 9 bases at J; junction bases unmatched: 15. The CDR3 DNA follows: TGTGCCAGTAATACCCTACAGGGACAGGGGTTGTGGCCCCAGCATTTT. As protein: CASNTLQGQGLWPQHF.

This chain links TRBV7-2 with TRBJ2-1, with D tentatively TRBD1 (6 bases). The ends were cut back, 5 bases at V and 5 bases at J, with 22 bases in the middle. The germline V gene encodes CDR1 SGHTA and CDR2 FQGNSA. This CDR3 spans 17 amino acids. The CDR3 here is CASSIALNRAPHNEQFF. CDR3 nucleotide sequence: TGTGCCAGCAGCATCGCACTAAACAGGGCCCCACACAATGAGCAGTTCTTC.

Written as DNA, the CDR3 is TGTGCCACCAGTGATCAGGGGAGAGAACTGTTTTTT. Translating it yields CATSDQGRELFF. The chain uses TRBV24-1 and TRBJ1-4, with D possibly being TRBD1 (6 bases). Trimming left V 3 bases short and J 12 bases short, with 10 bases between. CDR1 KGHDR and CDR2 SFDVKD come from the germline V gene. This CDR3 has 12 amino acids.

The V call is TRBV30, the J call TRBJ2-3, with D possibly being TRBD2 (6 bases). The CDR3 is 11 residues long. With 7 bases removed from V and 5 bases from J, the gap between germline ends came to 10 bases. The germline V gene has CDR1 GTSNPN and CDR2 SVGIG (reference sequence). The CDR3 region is CASRRGDTQYF. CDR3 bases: TGTGCCTCCCGGCGGGGAGATACGCAGTATTTT.

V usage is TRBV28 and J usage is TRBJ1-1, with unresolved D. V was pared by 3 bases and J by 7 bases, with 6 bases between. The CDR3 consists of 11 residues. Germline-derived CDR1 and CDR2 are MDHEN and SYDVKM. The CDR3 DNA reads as TGTGCCAGCAGTTTGTCGAGTGAAGCTTTCTTT. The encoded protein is CASSLSSEAFF.

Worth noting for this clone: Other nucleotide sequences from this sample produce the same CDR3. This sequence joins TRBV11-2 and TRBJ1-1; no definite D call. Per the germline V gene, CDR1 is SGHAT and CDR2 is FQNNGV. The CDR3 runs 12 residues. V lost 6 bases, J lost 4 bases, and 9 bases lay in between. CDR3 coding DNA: TGTGCCAGCAGTTTTGGAGGCACTGAAGCTTTCTTT. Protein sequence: CASSFGGTEAFF.

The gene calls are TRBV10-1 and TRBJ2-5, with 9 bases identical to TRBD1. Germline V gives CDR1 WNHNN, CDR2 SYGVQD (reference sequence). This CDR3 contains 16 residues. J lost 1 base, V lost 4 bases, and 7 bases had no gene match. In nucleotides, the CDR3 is TGCGCCAGCAGTGGGGGGACAGGGTCCCGCCAAGAGACCCAGTACTTC. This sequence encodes CASSGGTGSRQETQYF.

CDR3 protein: CASSFGLAGVGYEQYF. The CDR3 DNA reads TGTGCCAGCAGTTTCGGACTAGCGGGAGTTGGCTACGAGCAGTACTTC. This chain links TRBV28 with TRBJ2-7, with 13 bases that match TRBD2. Germline-derived CDR1 and CDR2 are MDHEN and SYDVKM. V lost 3 bases and J lost 3; bases outside the gene matches: 5. The CDR3 runs to 16 residues.

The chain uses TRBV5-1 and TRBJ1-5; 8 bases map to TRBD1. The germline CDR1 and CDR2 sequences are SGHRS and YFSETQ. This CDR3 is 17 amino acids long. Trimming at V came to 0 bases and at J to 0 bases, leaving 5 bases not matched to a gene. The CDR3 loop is CASSLGAGTGSNQPQHF. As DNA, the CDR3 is TGCGCCAGCAGCTTGGGGGCCGGGACAGGTAGCAATCAGCCCCAGCATTTT.